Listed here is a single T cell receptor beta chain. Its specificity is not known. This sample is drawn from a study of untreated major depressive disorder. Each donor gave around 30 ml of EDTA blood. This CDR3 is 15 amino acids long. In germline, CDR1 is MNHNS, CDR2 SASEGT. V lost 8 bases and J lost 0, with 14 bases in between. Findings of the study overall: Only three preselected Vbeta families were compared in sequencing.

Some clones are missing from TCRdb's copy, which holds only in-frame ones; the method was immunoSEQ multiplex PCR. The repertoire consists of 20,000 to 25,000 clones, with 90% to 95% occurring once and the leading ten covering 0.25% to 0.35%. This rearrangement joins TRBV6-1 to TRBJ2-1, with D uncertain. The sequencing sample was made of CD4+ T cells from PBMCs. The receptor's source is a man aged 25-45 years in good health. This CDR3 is CASLIGITSYNEQFF. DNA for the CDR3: TGTGCCAGCCTAATAGGGATTACCTCCTACAATGAGCAGTTCTTC.